This note documents a single T cell receptor (beta chain) sequence. Profiling relied on immunoSEQ multiplex PCR, and the TCRdb table lists in-frame clones only, not all of them. The data show fewer than 65,000 clones, around four fifths seen once. This specimen comes from a study of blood T cell repertoires in COVID-19. The CDR3 spans 14 residues. The V gene's germline CDR1 is KGHSH and CDR2 LQKENI. V was trimmed by 3 bases and J by 11 bases, leaving 17 bases between them. The sequence came from a human donor in a cohort sampled during active COVID-19. The chain carries TRBV18 and TRBJ1-5; D gene uncertain. Material: peripheral blood. CDR3 region: CASSPQRQSPAQHF. The CDR3 bases are TGTGCCAGCTCACCTCAGCGCCAAAGCCCGGCCCAGCATTTT. The complete variable domain, with remaining parts taken from reference TRBV18 and TRBJ1-5, reads NAGVMQNPRHLVRRRGQEARLRCSPMKGHSHVYWYRQLPEEGLKFMVYLQKENIIDESGMPKERFSAEFPKEGPSILRIQQVVRGDSAAYFCASSPQRQSPAQHFGDGTRLSIL.